The 4 T cell receptor beta chains below were found in one sample sequenced in a study of OX40 agonist ivuxolimab in advanced cancers. Sequenced by immunoSEQ multiplex PCR; TCRdb stores in-frame clones only, minus some. The sample contains 50,000 to 75,000 clones, just under 85% of which appear only once. The sequences come from CD4+ or CD8+ T cells sorted from blood, collected in a trial of the OX40 agonist ivuxolimab. The source of these receptors is an adult with an advanced solid tumor such as melanoma, head and neck, liver or kidney cancer.

CDR3 residues: CSGRDGAYEQYF. The CDR3 coding sequence is TGCAGCGGCCGGGACGGAGCCTACGAGCAGTACTTC. This chain connects TRBV29-1 to TRBJ2-7; D could derive from TRBD1 or TRBD2 (5 bases each). This CDR3 spans 12 amino acids. Germline CDR1 SQVTM, CDR2 ANQGSEA. V was trimmed by 7 bases and J by 2 bases, leaving 12 bases between them.

This rearrangement joins TRBV28 to TRBJ1-4, with TRBD1 as a possible D gene (5 bases). Germline values: CDR1 MDHEN, CDR2 SYDVKM. V was shortened by 2 bases and J by 3 bases, with 16 bases between the two germline ends. The CDR3 is 17 amino acids. CDR3 sequence reads: CASSLRDLRQSNEKLFF. The CDR3 region has the DNA TGTGCCAGCAGTTTAAGGGACCTAAGGCAGTCTAATGAAAAACTGTTTTTT. Using reference TRBV28 and TRBJ1-4 for the parts outside the CDR3, the full variable domain is DVKVTQSSRYLVKRTGEKVFLECVQDMDHENMFWYRQDPGLGLRLIYFSYDVKMKEKGDIPEGYSVSREKKERFSLILESASTNQTSMYLCASSLRDLRQSNEKLFFGSGTQLSVL.

V usage is TRBV6-1 and J usage is TRBJ1-2; D is unresolved. The germline V and J ends were trimmed by 2 bases and 4 bases, with 14 bases remaining between them. The CDR3 consists of 15 residues. Germline lookup yields CDR1 MNHNS and CDR2 SASEGT. The CDR3, as DNA: TGTGCCAGCAGTGAAATGAGTCGGAATGTCTATGGCTACACCTTC. Translated, it gives CASSEMSRNVYGYTF.

The CDR3, as DNA: TGCGCCAGCAGCTCCGGGACAGGGTCAGACGAGCAGTACTTC. Amino acid sequence: CASSSGTGSDEQYF. This chain links TRBV5-1 with TRBJ2-5; 9 bases are shared with TRBD1. The DNA end lines up better with TRBJ2-7; the J call may be wrong. The CDR3 runs to 14 residues. Germline CDR1 is SGHRS and CDR2 is YFSETQ.